This T cell receptor beta chain was recorded in a study of PD-L1 blockade in urothelial cancer. On the study more broadly: Specimens of blood held a median count of 141,255 T cells.

This clone was counted only a few times. The antigen remains undetermined. CDR1 MDHEN and CDR2 SYDVKM come from the germline V gene. The CDR3 has 15 amino acids. Trimming took 2 bases from V and 1 from J, leaving 9 bases between them. Whole-study findings and limits: Better survival was predicted when blood TCR clonality before treatment fell below the median.

Per-patient samples, pretreatment and on-treatment, numbered 1 to 8. Repertoires were generated with immunoSEQ multiplex PCR, while TCRdb's copy carries only in-frame clones and drops some. The table lists 70,000 to 85,000 clones, roughly 80% of them singletons, with around 4.7% in the top ten. The sequences come from PBMCs, collected around atezolizumab (anti-PD-L1) treatment. The origin of this receptor is a man in his 70s with urothelial cancer. The chain carries TRBV28 and TRBJ1-5; perhaps TRBD1 as D (5 bases). The CDR3 nucleotides read TGTGCCAGCAGTTTAAGACAGATAAGCAATCAGCCCCAGCATTTT. This encodes CASSLRQISNQPQHF. The variable domain in full, completed from reference TRBV28 and TRBJ1-5, reads DVKVTQSSRYLVKRTGEKVFLECVQDMDHENMFWYRQDPGLGLRLIYFSYDVKMKEKGDIPEGYSVSREKKERFSLILESASTNQTSMYLCASSLRQISNQPQHFGDGTRLSIL.